These T cell receptor beta chains were read from a single sample in a study of CD8 T cells in Susac syndrome. TCRdb recomputed calls from the immunoSEQ multiplex PCR reads with MiXCR, one row per CDR3 protein. The table lists fewer than 350,000 distinct CDR3 sequences, 75% to 85% of them singletons. Sequencing was performed on CD8+ T cells from PBMCs. The receptors come from a human donor with multiple sclerosis. Each CDR3 is given with its conserved first and last residue. Fields, in order: V gene, J gene, D gene, clone size, CDR3 protein, CDR3 DNA. A D gene is named only where the DNA matches it firmly. Expanded clones are given a class, and other clones once, few, many or no size at all.

>TRBV13|TRBJ2-7|-|once
CASSLWRGGREQYF
TGTGCCAGCAGCTTGTGGCGAGGGGGGCGCGAGCAGTACTTC
>TRBV6-6|TRBJ2-3|-|-
CASSYSAGLLTDTQYF
TGTGCCAGCAGTTACTCGGCGGGACTTCTCACAGATACGCAGTATTTT
>TRBV28|TRBJ2-7|-|-
CASSLRGILYEQYF
TGTGCCAGCAGTTTAAGGGGGATCCTCTACGAGCAGTACTTC
>TRBV7-9|TRBJ1-1|-|-
CASALAGTEAFF
TGTGCCAGCGCTCTCGCGGGGACTGAAGCTTTCTTT
>TRBV20-1|TRBJ2-7|TRBD2|-
CSSIPPGLAGVYEQYF
TGCAGCTCCATCCCACCGGGACTAGCGGGAGTGTACGAGCAGTACTTC
>TRBV19|TRBJ1-1|-|-
CASSIGSRGITEAFF
TGTGCCAGTAGTATTGGGTCGAGGGGAATCACTGAAGCTTTCTTT
>TRBV29-1|TRBJ2-6|-|-
CSVPSWAGDHSGANVLTF
TGCAGCGTCCCCTCCTGGGCAGGGGACCACTCTGGGGCCAACGTCCTGACTTTC
>TRBV27|TRBJ2-5|TRBD2|-
CASSLLASGLQETQYF
TGTGCCAGCAGTTTACTAGCTAGCGGGTTACAAGAGACCCAGTACTTC
>TRBV7-3|TRBJ2-1|TRBD1|-
CASSLRGTGASYNEQFF
TGTGCCAGCAGCTTAAGGGGGACAGGGGCGTCCTACAATGAGCAGTTCTTC
>TRBV4-1|TRBJ2-7|-|-
CASSPQGGPGSTYEQYF
TGCGCCAGCAGCCCGCAGGGGGGCCCGGGGTCGACCTACGAGCAGTACTTC
>TRBV2|TRBJ2-5|-|few
CASRTSSETQYF
TGTGCCAGCAGAACTAGTTCGGAGACCCAGTACTTC
>TRBV20-1|TRBJ2-3|TRBD2|-
CSARYGTSATDTQYF
TGCAGTGCTCGATACGGGACTAGCGCCACAGATACGCAGTATTTT
>TRBV29-1|TRBJ2-6|-|few
CSALQANVLTF
TGCAGTGCCCTCCAGGCCAACGTCCTGACTTTC
>TRBV12-3/TRBV12-4|TRBJ2-7|-|-
CASSLGGVTEQYF
TGTGCCAGCAGTTTAGGAGGGGTGACCGAGCAGTACTTC
>TRBV19|TRBJ2-1|-|-
CASSDGNSYNEQFF
TGTGCCAGTAGTGACGGGAACTCCTACAATGAGCAGTTCTTC
>TRBV27|TRBJ2-7|TRBD2|-
CASSFRTGTSGIYEQYF
TGTGCCAGCAGTTTCCGGACCGGCACTAGCGGGATCTACGAGCAGTACTTC
>TRBV2|TRBJ2-7|-|-
CASSVGQGMRVEQYF
TGTGCCAGCAGTGTGGGCCAGGGAATGAGAGTCGAGCAGTACTTC
>TRBV7-9|TRBJ2-2|-|-
CASSSPRDTGELFF
TGTGCCAGCAGCTCTCCGCGGGACACCGGGGAGCTGTTTTTT
>TRBV29-1|TRBJ2-7|TRBD2|-
CSVEGSAGALTYEQYF
TGCAGCGTTGAAGGGTCTGCGGGAGCCTTAACCTACGAGCAGTACTTC
>TRBV19|TRBJ1-2|-|once
CASSVRIFNDYGYTF
TGTGCCAGTAGTGTGAGGATTTTCAACGATTATGGCTACACCTTC
>TRBV19|TRBJ1-2|TRBD1|-
CASSIAGTGDYGYTF
TGTGCCAGTAGTATTGCCGGGACAGGGGACTATGGCTACACCTTC
>TRBV3-1|TRBJ1-2|TRBD1|-
CASSQALGTGTVYGYTF
TGTGCCAGCAGCCAAGCCCTAGGGACAGGGACCGTCTATGGCTACACCTTC
>TRBV25-1|TRBJ2-1|-|-
CASSEFRGSSYNEQFF
TGTGCCAGCAGTGAATTTAGGGGGAGCTCCTACAATGAGCAGTTCTTC
>TRBV6-2/TRBV6-3|TRBJ1-5|-|-
CASNPLDGPRGNQPQHF
TGTGCCAGCAATCCCCTGGACGGGCCCCGGGGAAATCAGCCCCAGCATTTT
>TRBV12-3/TRBV12-4|TRBJ1-2|-|-
CASTPGWPSPLARYGYTF
TGTGCCAGCACCCCAGGATGGCCAAGCCCCCTGGCGAGGTATGGCTACACCTTC
>TRBV7-9|TRBJ1-1|-|-
CASSFSGEGTEAFF
TGTGCCAGCAGCTTCTCGGGGGAGGGGACTGAAGCTTTCTTT
>TRBV12-1|TRBJ2-5|-|-
CASSPGTSRFWRETQYF
TGTGCCAGCAGCCCCGGGACTAGCAGATTTTGGCGGGAGACCCAGTACTTC
>TRBV29-1|TRBJ2-1|TRBD2|-
CSVEDTLAGAYNEQFF
TGCAGCGTTGAAGATACCCTAGCGGGAGCCTACAATGAGCAGTTCTTC
>TRBV6-5|TRBJ2-5|-|-
CASSYSRFGGLETQYF
TGTGCCAGCAGTTACTCGAGGTTTGGAGGGCTGGAGACCCAGTACTTC
>TRBV28|TRBJ1-5|-|-
CASSFGVGQPQHF
TGTGCCAGCAGTTTTGGGGTCGGTCAGCCCCAGCATTTT
>TRBV19|TRBJ2-1|-|few
CASSSNSYNEQFF
TGTGCCAGTAGTAGTAATAGTTACAATGAGCAGTTCTTC
>TRBV7-2|TRBJ2-3|TRBD2|-
CASSFFLAGADTQYF
TGTGCCAGCAGCTTTTTCCTAGCGGGAGCAGATACGCAGTATTTT
>TRBV28|TRBJ2-7|-|once
CASSPPGTWGIYEQYF
TGTGCCAGCAGTCCACCCGGGACCTGGGGGATCTACGAGCAGTACTTC
>TRBV5-6|TRBJ1-1|-|-
CASSSGVGWGFAEAFF
TGTGCCAGCAGCTCGGGCGTGGGGTGGGGATTCGCTGAAGCTTTCTTT
>TRBV14|TRBJ1-2|-|-
CASSPLLTDSYGYTF
TGTGCCAGCAGCCCTCTGTTAACAGATAGTTATGGCTACACCTTC
>TRBV29-1|TRBJ1-1|TRBD1|-
CSVEGQGLSEAFF
TGCAGCGTCGAGGGACAGGGTTTATCTGAAGCTTTCTTT
>TRBV6-5|TRBJ1-3|-|-
CASSPDRRRNTIYF
TGTGCCAGCAGCCCCGACAGGAGGAGAAACACCATATATTTT
>TRBV6-5|TRBJ1-1|-|-
CASSYGLFQTRTAPNTEAFF
TGTGCCAGCAGTTACGGGCTGTTCCAGACCAGGACAGCGCCGAACACTGAAGCTTTCTTT
>TRBV28|TRBJ2-7|-|-
CASSNQGFGYEQYF
TGTGCCAGCAGTAACCAGGGCTTCGGGTACGAGCAGTACTTC